This TCR beta chain was sequenced for a study of cytotoxic CD8 clonotypes in ibrutinib-treated CLL. Study in general: Results showed 25 or so partial and 2 complete responses; following median approximately 68 months, 14 remained remitted, around twelve advanced. Study-wide results and limits: Public clonotypes showed up rarely, and on treatment they shrank or held steady.

About 1.9 micrograms of genomic DNA came from cryopreserved PBMCs for TCR beta libraries. With regard to this clone: Its antigen is undetermined.

The sequencing depth, 1 in 200,000 to 1 in 1 million T cells, was the target. The data were produced by immunoSEQ multiplex PCR, yet TCRdb's version contains in-frame clones alone and is incomplete. The table includes 15,000 or so clones, around 81% detected once. Trimming removed 6 bases at V and 1 base at J, with 6 bases between. Germline CDR1 MDHEN, CDR2 SYDVKM. CDR3 length: 12 residues. This TCR was recovered from a human donor with chronic lymphocytic leukemia. V gene TRBV28 combines with J gene TRBJ1-1; no definite D call. The sample in question was PBMCs, obtained before ibrutinib treatment. Here the CDR3 reads CASSLQNTEAFF. The CDR3 nucleotides read TGTGCCAGCAGCTTACAGAACACTGAAGCTTTCTTT.